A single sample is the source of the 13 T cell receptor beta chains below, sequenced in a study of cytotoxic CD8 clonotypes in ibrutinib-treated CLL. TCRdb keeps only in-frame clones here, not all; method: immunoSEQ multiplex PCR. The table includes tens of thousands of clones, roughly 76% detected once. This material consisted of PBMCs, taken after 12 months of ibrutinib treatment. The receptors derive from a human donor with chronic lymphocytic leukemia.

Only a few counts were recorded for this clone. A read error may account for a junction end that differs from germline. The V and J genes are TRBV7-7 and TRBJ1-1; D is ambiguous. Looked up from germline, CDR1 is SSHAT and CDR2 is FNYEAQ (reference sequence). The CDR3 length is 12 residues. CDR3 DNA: TGTGCTAGCAGCTTAGGCAGCCGTGAAGCTTTCTTT. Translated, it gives CASSLGSREAFF.

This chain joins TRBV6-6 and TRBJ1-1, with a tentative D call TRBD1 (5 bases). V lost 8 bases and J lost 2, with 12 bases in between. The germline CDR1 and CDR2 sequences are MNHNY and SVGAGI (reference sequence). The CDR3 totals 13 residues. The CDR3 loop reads CASGMGVNTEAFF. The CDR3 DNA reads TGTGCCAGCGGTATGGGGGTCAACACTGAAGCTTTCTTT.

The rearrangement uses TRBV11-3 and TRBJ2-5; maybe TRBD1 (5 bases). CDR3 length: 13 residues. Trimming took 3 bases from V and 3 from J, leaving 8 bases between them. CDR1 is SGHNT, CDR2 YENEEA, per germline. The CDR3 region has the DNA TGTGCCAGCAGCTTCAGGGTCGAAGAGACCCAGTACTTC. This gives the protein CASSFRVEETQYF.

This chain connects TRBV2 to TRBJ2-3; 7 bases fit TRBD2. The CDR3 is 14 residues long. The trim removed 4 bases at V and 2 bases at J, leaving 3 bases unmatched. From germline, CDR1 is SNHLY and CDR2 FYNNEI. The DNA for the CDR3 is TGTGCCAGCAGTGGGACTAGGGTCACAGATACGCAGTATTTT. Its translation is CASSGTRVTDTQYF.

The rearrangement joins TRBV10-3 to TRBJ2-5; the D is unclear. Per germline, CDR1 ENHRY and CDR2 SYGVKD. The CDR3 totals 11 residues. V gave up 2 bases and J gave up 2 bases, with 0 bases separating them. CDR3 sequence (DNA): TGTGCCATCAGTGAGCAAGAGACCCAGTACTTC. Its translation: CAISEQETQYF.

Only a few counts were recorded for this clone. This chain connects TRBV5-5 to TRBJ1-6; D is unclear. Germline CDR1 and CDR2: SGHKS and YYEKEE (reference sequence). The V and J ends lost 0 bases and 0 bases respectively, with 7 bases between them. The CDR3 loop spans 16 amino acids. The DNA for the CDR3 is TGTGCCAGCAGCTTGGATTGGAGCTCCTATAATTCACCCCTCCACTTT. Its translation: CASSLDWSSYNSPLHF.

This CDR3 reads CASSFSTVIHNQPQHF. As DNA, the CDR3 is TGTGCCAGCTCATTCTCCACAGTTATACACAATCAGCCCCAGCATTTT. The genes are TRBV18 and TRBJ1-5; D unclear. This CDR3 region has 16 residues. The V end was cut by 5 bases, the J end by 3 bases, with 17 bases between. CDR1 and CDR2 from the germline V gene are KGHSH and LQKENI.

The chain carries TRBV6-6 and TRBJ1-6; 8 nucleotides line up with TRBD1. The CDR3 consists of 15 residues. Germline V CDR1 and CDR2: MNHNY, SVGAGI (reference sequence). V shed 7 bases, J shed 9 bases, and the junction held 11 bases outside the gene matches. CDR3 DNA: TGTGCCAGCACCACCTGGGAGACAGGGGTTTCACCCCTCCACTTT. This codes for CASTTWETGVSPLHF.

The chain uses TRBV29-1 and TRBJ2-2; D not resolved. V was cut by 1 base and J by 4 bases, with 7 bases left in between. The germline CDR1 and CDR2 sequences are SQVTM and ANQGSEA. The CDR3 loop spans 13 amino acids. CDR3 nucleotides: TGCAGCGTTGAAGGGACGGGCACCGGGGAGCTGTTTTTT. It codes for CSVEGTGTGELFF.

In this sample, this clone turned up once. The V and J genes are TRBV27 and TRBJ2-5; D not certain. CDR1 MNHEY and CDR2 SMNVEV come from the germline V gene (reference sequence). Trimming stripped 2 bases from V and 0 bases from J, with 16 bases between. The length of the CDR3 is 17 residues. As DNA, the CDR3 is TGTGCCAGCAGTTTAAATGGCAGAGGAACGTACCAAGAGACCCAGTACTTC. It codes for CASSLNGRGTYQETQYF.

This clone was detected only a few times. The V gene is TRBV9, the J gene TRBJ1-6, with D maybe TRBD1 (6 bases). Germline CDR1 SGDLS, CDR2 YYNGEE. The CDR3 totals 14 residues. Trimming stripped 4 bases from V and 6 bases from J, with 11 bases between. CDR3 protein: CASSPGQINSPLHF. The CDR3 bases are TGTGCCAGCAGCCCCGGACAGATTAATTCACCCCTCCACTTT.

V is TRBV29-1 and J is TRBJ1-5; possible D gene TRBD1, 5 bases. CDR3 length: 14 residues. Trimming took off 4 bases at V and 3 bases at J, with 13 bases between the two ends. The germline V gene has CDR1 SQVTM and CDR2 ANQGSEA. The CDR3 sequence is CSVVSGGINQPQHF. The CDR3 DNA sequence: TGCAGCGTTGTTAGTGGGGGGATCAATCAGCCCCAGCATTTT.

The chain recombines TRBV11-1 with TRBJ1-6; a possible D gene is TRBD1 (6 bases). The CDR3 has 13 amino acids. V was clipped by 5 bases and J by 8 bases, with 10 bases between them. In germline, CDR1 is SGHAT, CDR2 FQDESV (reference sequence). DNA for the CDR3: TGTGCCAGCAGCGGGGGCCGAGATTCACCCCTCCACTTT. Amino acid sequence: CASSGGRDSPLHF.